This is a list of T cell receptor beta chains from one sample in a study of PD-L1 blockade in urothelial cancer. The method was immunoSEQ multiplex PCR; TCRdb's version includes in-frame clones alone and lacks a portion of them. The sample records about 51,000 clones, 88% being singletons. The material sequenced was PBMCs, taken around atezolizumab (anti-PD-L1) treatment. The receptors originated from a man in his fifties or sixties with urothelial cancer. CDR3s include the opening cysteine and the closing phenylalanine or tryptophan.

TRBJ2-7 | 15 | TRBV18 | CASSLDLTPGNAPLF
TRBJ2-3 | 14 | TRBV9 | CASSASGGSDTQYF
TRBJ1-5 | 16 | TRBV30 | CAWRVEGGTRTQPQHF
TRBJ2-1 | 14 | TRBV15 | CATSRPDRGHEQFF
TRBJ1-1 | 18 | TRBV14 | CASSQDFPNRGVGTEAFF
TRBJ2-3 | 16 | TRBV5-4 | CASSLARLTRGNTQYF
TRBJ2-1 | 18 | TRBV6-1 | CASSEARGVVSSYNEQFF
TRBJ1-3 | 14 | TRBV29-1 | CSVGQGAAGNTIYF
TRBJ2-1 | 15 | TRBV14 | CASSQDHAGGNEQFF
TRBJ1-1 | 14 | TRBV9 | CASSADGQSSEAFF
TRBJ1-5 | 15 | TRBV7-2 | CASSPQGQGIQPQHF
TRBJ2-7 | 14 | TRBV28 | CASSLLTGSYEQYF
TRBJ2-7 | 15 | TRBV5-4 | CASSLVSGGGHEQYF
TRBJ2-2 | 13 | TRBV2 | CASRAERAGELFF
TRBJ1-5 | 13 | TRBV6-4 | CASSRQENQPQHF
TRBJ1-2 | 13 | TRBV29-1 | CSVIPGRANGYTF
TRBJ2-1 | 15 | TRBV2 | CASSEMGLANNEQFF
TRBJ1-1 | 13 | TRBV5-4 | CASSAGVNTEAFF
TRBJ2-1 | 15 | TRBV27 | CASSARQLSYNEQFF
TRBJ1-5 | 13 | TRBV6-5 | CASSDRANQPQHF
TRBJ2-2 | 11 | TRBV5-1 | CASKASGELFF
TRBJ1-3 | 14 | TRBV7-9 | CASSLSGAGNTIYF
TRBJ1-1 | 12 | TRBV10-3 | CAIGQSNTEAFF
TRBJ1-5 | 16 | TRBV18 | CASSPPGQGVGQPQHF
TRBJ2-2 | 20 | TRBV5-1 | CASSLVASGGYEYNTGELFF
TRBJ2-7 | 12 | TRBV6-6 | CASSRTGREQYF
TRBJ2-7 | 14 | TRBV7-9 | CASSLDRGSHEQYF
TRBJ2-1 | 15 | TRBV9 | CASSVTSGPGDEQFF
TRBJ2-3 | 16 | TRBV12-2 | CASRLATGGSTDTQYF
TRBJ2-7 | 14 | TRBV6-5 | CASSRSGGPYEQYF
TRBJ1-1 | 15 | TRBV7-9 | CASSLPVMRDTEAFF
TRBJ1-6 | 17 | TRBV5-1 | CASSLVPGDRGKSPLHF
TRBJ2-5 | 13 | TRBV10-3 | CAISDSGGETQYF
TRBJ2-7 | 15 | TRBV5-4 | CASSPGLAGGWEQYF
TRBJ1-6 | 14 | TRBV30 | CAWSPGSAVSPLHF
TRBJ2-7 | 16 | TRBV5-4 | CASSQVGDSHGYEQYF
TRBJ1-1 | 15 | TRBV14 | CASSQMGQDSTEAFF
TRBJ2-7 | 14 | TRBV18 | CASSLTGGSYEQYF
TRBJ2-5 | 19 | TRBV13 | CASSHGTGGLAGNEETQYF
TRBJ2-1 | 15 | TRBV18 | CASSPAGIYNIEQFF
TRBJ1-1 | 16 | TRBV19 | CATVGLPGEMNTEAFF
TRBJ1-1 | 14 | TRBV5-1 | CASSLASGNTEAFF
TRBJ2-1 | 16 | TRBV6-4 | CASSDSSSGGRNEQFF
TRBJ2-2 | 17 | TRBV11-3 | CASSRTWPGTHTGELFF
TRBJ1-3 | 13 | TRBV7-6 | CASSGSSGNTIYF
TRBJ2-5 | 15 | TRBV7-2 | CASSHDRISQETQYF
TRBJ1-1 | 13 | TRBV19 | CASSRSANTEAFF
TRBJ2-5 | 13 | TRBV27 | CASSKGVQETQYF
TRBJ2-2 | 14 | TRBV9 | CASSVKTNTGELFF
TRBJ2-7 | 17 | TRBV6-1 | CASSESPLAGGSYEQYF
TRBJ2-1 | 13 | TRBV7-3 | CASSFGGDNEQFF
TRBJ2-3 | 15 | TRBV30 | CAWSLLPPGTDTQYF
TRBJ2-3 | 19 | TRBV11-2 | CASSPKTGLAGGNRSTQYF
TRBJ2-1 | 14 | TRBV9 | CASSGQGATNEQFF
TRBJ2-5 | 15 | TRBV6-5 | CASSYEGTPDETQYF